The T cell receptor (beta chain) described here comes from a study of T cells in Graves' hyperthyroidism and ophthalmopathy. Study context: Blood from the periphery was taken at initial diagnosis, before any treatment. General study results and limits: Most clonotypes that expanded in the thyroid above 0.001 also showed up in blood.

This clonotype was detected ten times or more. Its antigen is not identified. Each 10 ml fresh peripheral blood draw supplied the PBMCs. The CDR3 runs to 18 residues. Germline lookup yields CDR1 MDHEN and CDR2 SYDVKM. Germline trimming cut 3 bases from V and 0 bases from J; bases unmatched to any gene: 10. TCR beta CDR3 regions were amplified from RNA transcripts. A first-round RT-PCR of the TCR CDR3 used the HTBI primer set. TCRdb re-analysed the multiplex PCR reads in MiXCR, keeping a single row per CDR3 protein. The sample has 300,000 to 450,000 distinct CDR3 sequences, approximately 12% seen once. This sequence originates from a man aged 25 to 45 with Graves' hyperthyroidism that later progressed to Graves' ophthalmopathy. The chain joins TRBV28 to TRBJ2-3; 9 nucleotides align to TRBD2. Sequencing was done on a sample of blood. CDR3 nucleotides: TGTGCCAGCAGTTTCTCAGGGCTAGCGGGGTTTAGCACAGATACGCAGTATTTT. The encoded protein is CASSFSGLAGFSTDTQYF.